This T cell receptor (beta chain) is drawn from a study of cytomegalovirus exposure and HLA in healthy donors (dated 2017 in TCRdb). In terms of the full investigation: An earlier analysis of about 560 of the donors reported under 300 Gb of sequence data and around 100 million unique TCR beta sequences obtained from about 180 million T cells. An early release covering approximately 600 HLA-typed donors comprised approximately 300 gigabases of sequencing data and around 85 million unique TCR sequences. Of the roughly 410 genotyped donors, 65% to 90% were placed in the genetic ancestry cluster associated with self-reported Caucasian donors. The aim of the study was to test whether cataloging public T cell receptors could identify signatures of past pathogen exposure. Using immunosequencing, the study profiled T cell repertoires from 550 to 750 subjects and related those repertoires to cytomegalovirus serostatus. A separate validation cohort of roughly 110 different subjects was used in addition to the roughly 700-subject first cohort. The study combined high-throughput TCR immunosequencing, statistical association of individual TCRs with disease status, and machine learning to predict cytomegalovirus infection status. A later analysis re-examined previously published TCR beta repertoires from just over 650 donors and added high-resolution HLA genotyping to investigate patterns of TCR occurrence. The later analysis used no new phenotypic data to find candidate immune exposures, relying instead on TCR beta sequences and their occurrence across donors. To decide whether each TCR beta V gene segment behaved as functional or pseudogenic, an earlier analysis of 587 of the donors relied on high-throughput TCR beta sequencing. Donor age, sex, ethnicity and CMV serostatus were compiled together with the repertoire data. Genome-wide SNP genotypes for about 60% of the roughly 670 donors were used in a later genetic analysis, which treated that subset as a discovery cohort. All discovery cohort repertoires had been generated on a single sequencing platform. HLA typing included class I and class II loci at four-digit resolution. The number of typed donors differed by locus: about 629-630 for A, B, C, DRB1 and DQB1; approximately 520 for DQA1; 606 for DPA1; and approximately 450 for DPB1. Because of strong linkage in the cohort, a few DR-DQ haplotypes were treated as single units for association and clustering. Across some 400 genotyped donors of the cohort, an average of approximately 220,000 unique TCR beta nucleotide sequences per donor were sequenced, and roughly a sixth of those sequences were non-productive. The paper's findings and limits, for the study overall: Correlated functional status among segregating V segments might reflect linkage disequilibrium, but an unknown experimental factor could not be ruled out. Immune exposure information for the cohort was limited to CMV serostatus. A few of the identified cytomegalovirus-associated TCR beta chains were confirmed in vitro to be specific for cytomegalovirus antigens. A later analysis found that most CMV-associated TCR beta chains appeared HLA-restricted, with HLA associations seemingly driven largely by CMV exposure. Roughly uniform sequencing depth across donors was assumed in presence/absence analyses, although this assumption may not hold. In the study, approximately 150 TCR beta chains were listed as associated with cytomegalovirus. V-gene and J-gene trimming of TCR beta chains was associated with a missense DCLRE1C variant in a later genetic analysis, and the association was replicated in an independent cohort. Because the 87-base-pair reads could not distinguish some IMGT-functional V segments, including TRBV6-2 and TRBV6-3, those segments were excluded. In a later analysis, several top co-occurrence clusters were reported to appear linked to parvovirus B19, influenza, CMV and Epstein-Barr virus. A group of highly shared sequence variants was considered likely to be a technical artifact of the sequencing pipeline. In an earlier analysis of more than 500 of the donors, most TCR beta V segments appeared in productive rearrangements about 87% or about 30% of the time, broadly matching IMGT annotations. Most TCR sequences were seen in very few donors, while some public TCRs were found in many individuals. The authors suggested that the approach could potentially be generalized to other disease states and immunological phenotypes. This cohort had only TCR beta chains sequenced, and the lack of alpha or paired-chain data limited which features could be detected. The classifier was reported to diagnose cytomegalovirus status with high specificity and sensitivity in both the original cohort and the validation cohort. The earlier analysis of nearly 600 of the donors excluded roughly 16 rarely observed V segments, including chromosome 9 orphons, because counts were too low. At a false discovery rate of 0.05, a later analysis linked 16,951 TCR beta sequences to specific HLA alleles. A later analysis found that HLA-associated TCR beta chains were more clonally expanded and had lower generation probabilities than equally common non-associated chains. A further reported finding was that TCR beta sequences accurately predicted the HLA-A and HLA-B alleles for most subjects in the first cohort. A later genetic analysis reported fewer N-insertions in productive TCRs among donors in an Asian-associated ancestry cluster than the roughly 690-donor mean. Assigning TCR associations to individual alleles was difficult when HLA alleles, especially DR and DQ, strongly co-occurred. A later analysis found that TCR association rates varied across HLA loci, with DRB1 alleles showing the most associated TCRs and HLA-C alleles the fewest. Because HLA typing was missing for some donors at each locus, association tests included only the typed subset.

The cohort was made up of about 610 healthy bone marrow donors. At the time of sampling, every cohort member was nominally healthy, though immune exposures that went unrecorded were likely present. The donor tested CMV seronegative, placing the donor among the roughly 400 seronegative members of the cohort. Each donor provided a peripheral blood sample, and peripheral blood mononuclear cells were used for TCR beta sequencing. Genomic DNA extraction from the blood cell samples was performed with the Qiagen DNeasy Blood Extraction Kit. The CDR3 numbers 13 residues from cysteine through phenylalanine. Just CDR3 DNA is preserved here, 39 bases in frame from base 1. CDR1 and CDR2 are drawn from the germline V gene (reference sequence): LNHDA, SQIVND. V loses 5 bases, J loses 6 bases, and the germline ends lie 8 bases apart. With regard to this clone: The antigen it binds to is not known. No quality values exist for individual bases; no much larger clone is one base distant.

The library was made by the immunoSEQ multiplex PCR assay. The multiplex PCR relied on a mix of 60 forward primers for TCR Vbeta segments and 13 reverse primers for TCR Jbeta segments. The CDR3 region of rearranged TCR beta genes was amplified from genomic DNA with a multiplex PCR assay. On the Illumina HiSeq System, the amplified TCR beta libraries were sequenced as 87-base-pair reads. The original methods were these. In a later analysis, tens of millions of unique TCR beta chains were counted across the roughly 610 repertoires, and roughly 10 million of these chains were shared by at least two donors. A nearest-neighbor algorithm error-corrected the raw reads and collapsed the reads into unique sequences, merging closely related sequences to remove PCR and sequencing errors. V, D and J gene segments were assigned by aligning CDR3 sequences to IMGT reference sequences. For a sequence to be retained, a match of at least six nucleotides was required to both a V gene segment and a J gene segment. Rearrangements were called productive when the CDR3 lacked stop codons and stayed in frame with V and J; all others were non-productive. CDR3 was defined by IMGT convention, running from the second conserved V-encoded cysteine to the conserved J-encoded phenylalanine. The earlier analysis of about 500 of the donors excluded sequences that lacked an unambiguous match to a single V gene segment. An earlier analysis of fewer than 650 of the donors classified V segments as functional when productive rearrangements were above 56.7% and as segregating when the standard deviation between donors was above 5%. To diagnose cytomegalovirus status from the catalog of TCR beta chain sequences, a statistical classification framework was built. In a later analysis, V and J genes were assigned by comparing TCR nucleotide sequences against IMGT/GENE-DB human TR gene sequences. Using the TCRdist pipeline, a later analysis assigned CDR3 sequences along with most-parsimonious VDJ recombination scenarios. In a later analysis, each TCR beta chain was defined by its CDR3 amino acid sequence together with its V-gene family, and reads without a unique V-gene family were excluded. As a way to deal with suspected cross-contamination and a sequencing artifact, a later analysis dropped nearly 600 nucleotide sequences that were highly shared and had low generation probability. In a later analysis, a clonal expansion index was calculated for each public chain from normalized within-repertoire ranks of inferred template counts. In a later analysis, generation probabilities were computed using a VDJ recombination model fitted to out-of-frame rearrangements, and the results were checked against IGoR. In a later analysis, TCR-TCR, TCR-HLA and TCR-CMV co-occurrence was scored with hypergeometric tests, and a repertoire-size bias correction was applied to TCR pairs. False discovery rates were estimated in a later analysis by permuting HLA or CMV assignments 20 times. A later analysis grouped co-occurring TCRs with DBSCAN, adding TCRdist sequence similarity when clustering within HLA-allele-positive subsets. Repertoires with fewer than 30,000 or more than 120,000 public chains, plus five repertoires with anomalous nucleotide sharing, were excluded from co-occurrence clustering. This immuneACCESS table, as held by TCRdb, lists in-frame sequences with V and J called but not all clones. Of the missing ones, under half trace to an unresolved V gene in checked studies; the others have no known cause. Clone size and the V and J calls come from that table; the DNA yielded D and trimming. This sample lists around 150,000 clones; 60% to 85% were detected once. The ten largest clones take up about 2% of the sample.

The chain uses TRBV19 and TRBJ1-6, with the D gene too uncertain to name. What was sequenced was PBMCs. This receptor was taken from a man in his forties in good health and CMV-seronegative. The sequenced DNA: TGTGCCAGTAGTGCCTCCGGTAATTCACCCCTCCACTTT. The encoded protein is CASSASGNSPLHF. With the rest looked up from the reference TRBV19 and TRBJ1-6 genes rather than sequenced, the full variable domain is DGGITQSPKYLFRKEGQNVTLSCEQNLNHDAMYWYRQDPGQGLRLIYYSQIVNDFQKGDIAEGYSVSREKKESFPLTVTSAQKNPTAFYLCASSASGNSPLHFGNGTRLTVT.